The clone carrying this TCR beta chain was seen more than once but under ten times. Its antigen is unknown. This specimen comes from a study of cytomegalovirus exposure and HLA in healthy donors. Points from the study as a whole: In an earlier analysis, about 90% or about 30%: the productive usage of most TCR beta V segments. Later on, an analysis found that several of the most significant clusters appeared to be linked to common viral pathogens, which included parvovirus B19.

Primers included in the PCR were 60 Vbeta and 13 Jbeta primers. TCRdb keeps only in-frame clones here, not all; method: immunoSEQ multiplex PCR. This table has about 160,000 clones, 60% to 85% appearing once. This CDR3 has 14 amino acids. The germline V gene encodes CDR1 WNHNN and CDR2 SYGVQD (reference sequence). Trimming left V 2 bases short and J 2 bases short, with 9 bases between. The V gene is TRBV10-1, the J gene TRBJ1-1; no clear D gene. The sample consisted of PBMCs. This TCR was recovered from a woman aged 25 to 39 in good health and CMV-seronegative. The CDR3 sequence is CASSETRENTEAFF. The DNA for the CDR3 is TGCGCCAGCAGTGAGACGCGTGAAAACACTGAAGCTTTCTTT.